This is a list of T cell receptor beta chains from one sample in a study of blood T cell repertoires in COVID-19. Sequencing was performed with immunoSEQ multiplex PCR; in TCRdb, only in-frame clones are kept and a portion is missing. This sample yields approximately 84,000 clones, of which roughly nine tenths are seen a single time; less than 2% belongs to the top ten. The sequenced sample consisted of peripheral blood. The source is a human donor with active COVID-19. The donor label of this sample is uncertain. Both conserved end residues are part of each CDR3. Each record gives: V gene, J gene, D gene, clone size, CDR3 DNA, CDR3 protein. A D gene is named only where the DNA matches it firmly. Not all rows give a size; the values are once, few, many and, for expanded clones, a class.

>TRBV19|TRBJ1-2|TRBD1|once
TGTGCCAGTAGGAACAGGGGGTCGAACTATGGCTACACCTTC
CASRNRGSNYGYTF
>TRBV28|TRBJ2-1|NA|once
TGTGCCAGCAGTCCCGACTCGCGCTCCTACAATGAGCAGTTCTTC
CASSPDSRSYNEQFF
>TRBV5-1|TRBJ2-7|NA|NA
TGCGCCAGCAGCTTTGGTGGCCTAGGAGAGCAGTACTTC
CASSFGGLGEQYF
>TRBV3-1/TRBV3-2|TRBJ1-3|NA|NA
TGTGCCAGCAGCCGGATATGGGGGCGCCGTGGAAACACCATATATTTT
CASSRIWGRRGNTIYF
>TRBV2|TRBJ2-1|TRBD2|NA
TGTGCCAGCAGTGGAACTAGCGGGGCTTACAATGAGCAGTTCTTC
CASSGTSGAYNEQFF
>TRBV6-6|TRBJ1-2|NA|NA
TGTGCCAGCAGTACGCGCGGGGGCGCCGGCTATGGCTACACCTTC
CASSTRGGAGYGYTF
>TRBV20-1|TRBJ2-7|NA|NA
TGCAGTGCTAAACAGTTGCGCGAGCAGTACTTC
CSAKQLREQYF
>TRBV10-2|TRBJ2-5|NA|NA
TGCGCCAGCAGTGAGTCGACTAGGTTACAAGAGACCCAGTACTTC
CASSESTRLQETQYF
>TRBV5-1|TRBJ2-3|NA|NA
TGCGCCAGCAGCTTGGGGGCGAACCTGCAGAAAGATACGCAGTATTTT
CASSLGANLQKDTQYF
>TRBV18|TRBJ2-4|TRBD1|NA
TGTGCCAGCTCCCCACTCACGCACCATAATTCCGGGACAGGGGGTCAAGCCAAAAACATTCAGTACTTC
CASSPLTHHNSGTGGQAKNIQYF
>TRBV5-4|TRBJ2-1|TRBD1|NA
TGTGCCAGCAGCCGACGGACAGGGGAAAAGGCCAATGAGCAGTTCTTC
CASSRRTGEKANEQFF
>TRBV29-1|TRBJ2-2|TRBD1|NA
TGCAGCGTTGATTGGGACAGGGTTGGCGGGGAGCTGTTTTTT
CSVDWDRVGGELFF
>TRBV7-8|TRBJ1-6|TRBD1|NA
TGTGCCACCCAAACAGGGGGCATCGATAATTCACCCCTCCACTTT
CATQTGGIDNSPLHF
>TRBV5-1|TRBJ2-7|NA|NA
TGCGCCAGCAGCTTGTTGTCGGGCCGGGGAAGCTCCTACGAGCAGTACTTC
CASSLLSGRGSSYEQYF
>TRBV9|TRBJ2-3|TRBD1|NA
TGTGCCAGCAGCGCCGAGCTACAGGGGCCAGATACGCAGTATTTT
CASSAELQGPDTQYF
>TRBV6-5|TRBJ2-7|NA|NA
TGTGCCAGCAGAAATCTGGGACACCTAAACTACGAGCAGTACTTC
CASRNLGHLNYEQYF
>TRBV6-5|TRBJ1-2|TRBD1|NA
TGTGCCAGCAGTAGAACCGGGACAGGGAATGGCTACACCTTC
CASSRTGTGNGYTF
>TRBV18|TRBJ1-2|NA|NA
TGTGCCAGCTCACCATCCTACAGTCCCTATGGCTACACCTTC
CASSPSYSPYGYTF
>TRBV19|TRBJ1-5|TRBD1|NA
TGTGCCAGTAGTGCACAGGGGGCTGGGTTTCAGCCCCAGCATTTT
CASSAQGAGFQPQHF
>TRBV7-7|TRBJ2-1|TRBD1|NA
TGTGCTAGCAGTCAAAACAGGGGTAATACTTACAATGAGCAGTTCTTC
CASSQNRGNTYNEQFF
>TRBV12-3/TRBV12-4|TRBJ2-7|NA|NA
TGTGCCAGCAGTTCTGGCAGGGGGGACGAGCAGTACTTC
CASSSGRGDEQYF
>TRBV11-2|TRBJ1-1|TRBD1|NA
TGTGCCAGCAGCTTTCCCCAGGGGGACCACACTGAAGCTTTCTTT
CASSFPQGDHTEAFF
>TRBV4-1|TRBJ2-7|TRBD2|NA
TGCGCCAGCAGCCAAGAGGTCGGGGGGTACGAGCAGTACTTC
CASSQEVGGYEQYF
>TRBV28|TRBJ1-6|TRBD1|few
TGTGCCAGCAGTTCGGATCAGGGGGCCGCCCTTCTCTATAATTCACCCCTCCACTTT
CASSSDQGAALLYNSPLHF
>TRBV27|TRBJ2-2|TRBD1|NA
TGTGCCAGCAGTTACGGACAGGGGGTCACCGGGGAGCTGTTTTTT
CASSYGQGVTGELFF
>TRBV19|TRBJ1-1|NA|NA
TGTGCCAGTACCGAATACCCCCGGGGAGGGTCCACTGAAGCTTTCTTT
CASTEYPRGGSTEAFF
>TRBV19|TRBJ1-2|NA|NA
TGTGCCAGTAACCCTAACACGGGGGGTTGGGGCTACACCTTC
CASNPNTGGWGYTF
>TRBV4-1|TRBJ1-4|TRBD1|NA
TGCGCCAGCAGCCAAGGGACAGGGGGTGTTGGAAAACTGTTTTTT
CASSQGTGGVGKLFF
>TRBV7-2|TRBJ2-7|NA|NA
TGTGCCAGCAGCCTCAAACTCGAGCAGTACTTC
CASSLKLEQYF
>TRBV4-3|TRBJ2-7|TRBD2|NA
TGCGCCAGCAGCCAAGATTTAACCACTAGCGGATCCTACGAGCAGTACTTC
CASSQDLTTSGSYEQYF
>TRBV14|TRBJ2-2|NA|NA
TGTGCCAGCAGACTACAGGGCTCAGGCACCGGGGAGCTGTTTTTT
CASRLQGSGTGELFF
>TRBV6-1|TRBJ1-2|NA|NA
TGTGCCAGCAGTGAAGCGGCCAGGTCCACCTTC
CASSEAARSTF
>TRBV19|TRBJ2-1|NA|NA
TGTGCCGCCGGTCCTACCTCCTACAATGAGCAGTTCTTC
CAAGPTSYNEQFF
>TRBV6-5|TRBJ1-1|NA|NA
TGTGCCAGCCGCGTCAGGGGATTTTTCACTGAAGCTTTCTTT
CASRVRGFFTEAFF
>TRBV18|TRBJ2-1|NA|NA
TGTGCCAGCTCAGAGGACAGCACGAATGAGCAGTTCTTC
CASSEDSTNEQFF
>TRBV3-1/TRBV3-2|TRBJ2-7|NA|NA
TGTGCCAGCAGCCAAGGGTGGACGGGGGAGCAGTACTTC
CASSQGWTGEQYF
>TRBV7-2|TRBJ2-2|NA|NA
TGTGCCAGCAGCTTCATGGGAGCACCAGCGGGCAAGGAGCTGTTTTTT
CASSFMGAPAGKELFF
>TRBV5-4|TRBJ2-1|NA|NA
TGTGCCAGCAGCAACGAGGGAAGTGCAGGCGAGCAGTTCTTC
CASSNEGSAGEQFF
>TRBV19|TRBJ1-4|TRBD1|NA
TGTGCCAGTAGTATAGGACAGGGCGGTGAAAAACTGTTTTTT
CASSIGQGGEKLFF
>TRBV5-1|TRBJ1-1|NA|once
TGCGCCAGCAGCGGCCGGGGAGCGGGGACTGAAGCTTTCTTT
CASSGRGAGTEAFF
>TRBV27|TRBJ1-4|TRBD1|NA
TGTGCCAGCAGTCCGTGGACAGGGATGGGTGAAAAACTGTTTTTT
CASSPWTGMGEKLFF